Following are 30 T cell receptor beta chains from one sample sequenced in a study of regulatory T cells. Amplification used 52 TRBV primers and 13 TRBJ primers. TCRdb's table, derived via immunoSEQ multiplex PCR, lists solely in-frame clones and lacks some. The table includes about 9,500 clones, roughly 84% detected once. Sequenced material: CD8+ T cells sorted from blood. The receptors shown here come from a person under 35 with CD3G deficiency.

This clone was recorded only once. CDR3 protein: CASSLWTGVTEAFF. CDR3 coding DNA: TGTGCCAGCAGTTTATGGACAGGGGTTACTGAAGCTTTCTTT. The chain carries TRBV28 and TRBJ1-1, with 8 bases lining up with TRBD1. Germline V gene lookup returns CDR1 MDHEN and CDR2 SYDVKM. With V trimmed by 0 bases and J by 5 bases, 2 bases remained unmatched. The CDR3 totals 14 residues.

The genes are TRBV7-8 and TRBJ2-3; 9 nucleotides align to TRBD1. This CDR3 region has 15 residues. Germline CDR1 is SGHVS and CDR2 is FQNEAQ. V dropped 5 bases and J dropped 0; count of bases not matched to a gene: 3. This CDR3 is CASSRTGESTDTQYF. The CDR3 DNA follows: TGTGCCAGCAGCCGGACAGGGGAAAGCACAGATACGCAGTATTTT.

The DNA of the CDR3 is TGTGCCAGCAGTTTATATCCAGGGGCCAACGAGCAGTACTTC. Amino acids: CASSLYPGANEQYF. The chain links TRBV27 to TRBJ2-7; possible D gene TRBD1, 6 bases. The V gene lost 1 base and the J gene lost 5 bases, with 12 bases spanning the gap. Per germline, CDR1 MNHEY and CDR2 SMNVEV (reference sequence). The CDR3 extends over 14 amino acids.

This clone has only one observation. The chain carries TRBV5-6 and TRBJ2-6, with a weak D call TRBD1 (6 bases). The germline V gene encodes CDR1 SGHDT and CDR2 YYEEEE. There are 17 residues in the CDR3. Trimming shortened V by 0 bases and J by 4 bases, and 14 bases separated the two germline ends. The CDR3: CASSLAAGASGANVLTF. The CDR3 region has the DNA TGTGCCAGCAGCTTGGCGGCAGGGGCTTCGGGGGCCAACGTCCTGACTTTC.

The chain employs TRBV6-5 and TRBJ2-7; 13 bases are shared with TRBD2. The V gene end was trimmed by 6 bases and the J gene end by 3 bases; junction bases not matched to a gene: 5. Per the germline V gene, CDR1 is MNHEY and CDR2 is SVGAGI. The CDR3 sequence is 15 residues long. This CDR3 reads CASSPGLAGVYEQYF. The CDR3 DNA sequence: TGTGCCAGCAGCCCAGGACTAGCGGGGGTCTACGAGCAGTACTTC.

This chain uses TRBV28 with TRBJ1-2, with D possibly matching TRBD1 (5 bases). The CDR3 is made up of 16 amino acids. Germline V gives CDR1 MDHEN, CDR2 SYDVKM. Between the trimmed V and J ends, which lost 2 bases and 5 bases, there was a span of 18 bases. The CDR3 nucleotides are TGTGCCAGCAGTTTACGGACATCACCCTCCCAATATGGCTACACCTTC. Protein product: CASSLRTSPSQYGYTF.

This clone has just one count. The J gene is TRBJ1-4, the V gene TRBV6-1; D call uncertain. From germline, CDR1 is MNHNS and CDR2 SASEGT. V lost 8 bases, J lost 8 bases, and 21 bases lay in between. CDR3 length: 15 amino acids. The CDR3 spells CASGRVHGRGEKLFF. For the CDR3, the DNA is TGTGCCAGCGGGCGGGTCCATGGACGAGGAGAAAAACTGTTTTTT.

The rearrangement joins TRBV10-2 to TRBJ2-3; D could derive from TRBD1 or TRBD2 (5 bases each). V dropped 6 bases and J dropped 1 base, with 17 bases sitting between them. CDR3 length: 16 amino acids. Germline V gives CDR1 WSHSY, CDR2 SAAADI. The CDR3 DNA reads TGCGCCAGCAGGGCCGGCAGGGCGCGGGGCACAGATACGCAGTATTTT. Translation gives CASRAGRARGTDTQYF.

The chain joins TRBV6-1 to TRBJ2-7; D is perhaps TRBD2 (6 bases). Germline values: CDR1 MNHNS, CDR2 SASEGT. The length of the CDR3 is 13 residues. Trimming shortened V by 3 bases and J by 7 bases, and 13 bases separated the two germline ends. The CDR3, as DNA: TGTGCCAGCAGTGAGGAGGGCCTGGGTGAGCAGTACTTC. It translates to CASSEEGLGEQYF.

This chain joins TRBV5-6 and TRBJ2-7, with D possibly called TRBD1 or TRBD2 (6 bases each). The length of the CDR3 is 12 residues. V was clipped by 2 bases and J by 6 bases, with 9 bases between them. Per germline, CDR1 SGHDT and CDR2 YYEEEE. The CDR3 sequence: CASSLGGSEQYF. The CDR3 coding sequence is TGTGCCAGCAGCTTAGGGGGGTCCGAGCAGTACTTC.

This clone was found once. V gene TRBV27 combines with J gene TRBJ2-5, with D possibly matching TRBD2 (6 bases). This CDR3 is 15 amino acids long. The germline gives CDR1 MNHEY, CDR2 SMNVEV (reference sequence). Between the trimmed V and J ends, which lost 5 bases and 5 bases, there was a span of 18 bases. The CDR3 coding sequence is TGTGCCAGCAGTCCCGGGACTGCCCCCGGGGAGACCCAGTACTTC. It is translated as CASSPGTAPGETQYF.

This clone was detected only a few times. The chain couples TRBV5-1 to TRBJ2-3; 8 bases align to TRBD2. Trimming removed 3 bases from V and 2 bases from J; junction bases left unmatched: 8. CDR3 length equals 16 residues. The germline V gene encodes CDR1 SGHRS and CDR2 YFSETQ. CDR3 DNA sequence: TGCGCCAGCAGCTCCCTTGGACTAGCAGCCACAGATACGCAGTATTTT. Its translation is CASSSLGLAATDTQYF.

This chain connects TRBV30 to TRBJ2-2; D gene unclear. The germline gives CDR1 GTSNPN, CDR2 SVGIG (reference sequence). The CDR3 has 11 residues. Trimming left V 7 bases short and J 5 bases short, with 8 bases between. This CDR3 is CALDATGELFF. CDR3 nucleotides: TGTGCCTTAGACGCAACCGGGGAGCTGTTTTTT.

The chain carries TRBV11-3 and TRBJ2-1; TRBD1 matches 9 bases. CDR1 and CDR2 from the germline V gene are SGHNT and YENEEA. V lost 5 bases, J lost 4 bases, and 9 bases stayed unmatched. The CDR3 consists of 16 residues. CDR3: CASSNRDRGVYNEQFF. CDR3 nucleotide sequence: TGTGCCAGCAGCAACAGAGACAGGGGGGTTTACAATGAGCAGTTCTTC. The full variable domain, its missing parts supplied by reference TRBV11-3 and TRBJ2-1, is EAGVVQSPRYKIIEKKQPVAFWCNPISGHNTLYWYLQNLGQGPELLIRYENEEAVDDSQLPKDRFSAERLKGVDSTLKIQPAELGDSAVYLCASSNRDRGVYNEQFFGPGTRLTVL.

A single count supports this clone. The CDR3 loop is CASSPGTGLYEQYF. CDR3 coding DNA: TGCGCCAGCAGCCCTGGGACAGGCCTCTACGAGCAGTACTTC. This chain links TRBV5-1 with TRBJ2-7; 8 nucleotides line up with TRBD1. The CDR3 contains 14 residues. Trimming took 4 bases from V and 3 from J; bases not matched to a gene: 6. CDR1 and CDR2 (germline): SGHRS, YFSETQ.

The CDR3: CASSEVSSYEQYF. DNA of the CDR3: TGTGCCAGCAGTGAGGTGAGCTCCTACGAGCAGTACTTC. This chain connects TRBV6-1 to TRBJ2-7; D call uncertain. The CDR3 is 13 residues long. The germline gives CDR1 MNHNS, CDR2 SASEGT. The V gene lost 3 bases and the J gene lost 0 bases, with 6 bases spanning the gap.

The chain recombines TRBV5-1 with TRBJ1-5; perhaps TRBD1 as D (5 bases). CDR1 SGHRS and CDR2 YFSETQ come from the germline V gene. The CDR3 sequence is 14 residues long. Between the trimmed V and J ends, which lost 3 bases and 5 bases, there was a span of 12 bases. CDR3 in DNA: TGCGCCAGCAGCTGGCAGGGAGGGGATCAGCCCCAGCATTTT. Translating gives CASSWQGGDQPQHF.

The chain combines TRBV4-1 with TRBJ2-1; 11 bases match TRBD2. This CDR3 comprises 15 residues. The germline gives CDR1 MGHRA, CDR2 YSYEKL. The V gene end was trimmed by 2 bases and the J gene end by 3 bases; junction bases not matched to a gene: 0. CDR3 sequence: CASSQLAGGYNEQFF. CDR3 nucleotide sequence: TGCGCCAGCAGCCAACTAGCGGGAGGCTACAATGAGCAGTTCTTC.

J is TRBJ1-5 and V is TRBV6-1; the D gene is possibly TRBD1 (5 bases). Germline V gene lookup returns CDR1 MNHNS and CDR2 SASEGT. V was pared by 2 bases and J by 5 bases, with 16 bases between. The CDR3 consists of 16 residues. The CDR3 DNA is TGTGCCAGCAGTGAAAGGACACGGAGGGCCCATCAGCCCCAGCATTTT. Translated: CASSERTRRAHQPQHF.

V gene TRBV6-6 combines with J gene TRBJ2-1, with no clear D. Per germline, CDR1 MNHNY and CDR2 SVGAGI (reference sequence). Trimming removed 7 bases at V and 2 bases at J, with 12 bases between. The CDR3 runs to 14 residues. CDR3 sequence reads: CASNSDDPYNEQFF. Here the CDR3 DNA reads TGTGCCAGCAACTCTGACGACCCCTACAATGAGCAGTTCTTC.

The chain is built from TRBV7-6 and TRBJ2-7; the D is unclear. V lost 2 bases to trimming and J lost 1 base, with 6 bases between them. The CDR3 is 13 residues long. The germline CDR1 and CDR2 sequences are SGHVS and FNYEAQ. For the CDR3, the DNA is TGTGCCAGCAGCTTAAGTCCTTCCTACGAGCAGTACTTC. Translation: CASSLSPSYEQYF.

V gene TRBV30 combines with J gene TRBJ2-7, with TRBD1 identical over 10 bases. Germline assignment: CDR1 GTSNPN and CDR2 SVGIG (reference sequence). The CDR3 has 14 residues. V was pared by 2 bases and J by 6 bases, with 7 bases of the junction left unmatched. The CDR3: CAWSSGTGVSEQYF. DNA for the CDR3: TGTGCCTGGAGTTCCGGGACAGGGGTGAGCGAGCAGTACTTC.

With respect to this clone: Other DNA sequences within the sample encode an identical CDR3. CDR3 coding DNA: TGTGCCAGCAGTTTAGCGGGATCCTACGAGCAGTACTTC. It yields the protein CASSLAGSYEQYF. The chain employs TRBV28 and TRBJ2-7; D may be TRBD2 (6 bases). Germline CDR1 reads MDHEN; CDR2 reads SYDVKM. V shed 2 bases and J shed 1 base, with 6 bases lying between them. This CDR3 comprises 13 residues.

The chain is built from TRBV28 and TRBJ2-3, with D possibly matching TRBD2 (6 bases). The CDR3 loop spans 15 amino acids. The V end was cut by 5 bases, the J end by 4 bases, with 16 bases between. Germline CDR1 is MDHEN and CDR2 is SYDVKM. The CDR3 is CASSTLAVSADTQYF. The CDR3 nucleotides are TGTGCCAGCAGTACCTTAGCGGTCTCGGCAGATACGCAGTATTTT. Looking up the rest from reference TRBV28 and TRBJ2-3 gives the full variable domain: DVKVTQSSRYLVKRTGEKVFLECVQDMDHENMFWYRQDPGLGLRLIYFSYDVKMKEKGDIPEGYSVSREKKERFSLILESASTNQTSMYLCASSTLAVSADTQYFGPGTRLTVL.

V gene TRBV7-9 combines with J gene TRBJ2-1; no clear D. CDR3 length equals 12 residues. V lost 1 base and J lost 5, with 3 bases in between. Germline assignment: CDR1 SEHNR and CDR2 FQNEAQ (reference sequence). Here the CDR3 reads CASSLGHNEQFF. CDR3 nucleotide sequence: TGTGCCAGCAGCTTAGGCCACAATGAGCAGTTCTTC.

V and J are TRBV30 and TRBJ2-3; D gene uncertain. The CDR3 is 11 residues long. The V gene's germline CDR1 is GTSNPN and CDR2 SVGIG (reference sequence). Trimming cost V 7 bases and J 7 bases, with 12 bases left between them. This chain's CDR3 is CAFQDSHTQYF. In nucleotides, the CDR3 is TGTGCCTTCCAAGACTCCCATACGCAGTATTTT. Full variable domain (outside the CDR3, taken from reference TRBV30 and TRBJ2-3): SQTIHQWPATLVQPVGSPLSLECTVEGTSNPNLYWYRQAAGRGLQLLFYSVGIGQISSEVPQNLSASRPQDRQFILSSKKLLLSDSGFYLCAFQDSHTQYFGPGTRLTVL.

The chain has TRBV27 and TRBJ1-2, with TRBD1 as a possible D gene (6 bases). Deletions cut 5 bases from V and 4 bases from J, with 17 bases between. CDR1 MNHEY and CDR2 SMNVEV come from the germline V gene (reference sequence). The CDR3 contains 15 residues. The CDR3 nucleotides are TGTGCCAGCAGTGCTACAGGGTACAACCTCTATGGCTACACCTTC. Its translation is CASSATGYNLYGYTF.

The chain recombines TRBV6-1 with TRBJ2-7, with 12 bases fitting TRBD1. V shed 4 bases and J 6 bases; nucleotides not matched to a gene: 7. The CDR3 has 15 residues. Germline V CDR1 and CDR2: MNHNS, SASEGT. CDR3 sequence reads: CASSVAGTGGFEQYF. The CDR3 nucleotides are TGTGCCAGCAGTGTCGCCGGGACAGGGGGCTTCGAGCAGTACTTC.

This clone was detected only once. This chain connects TRBV23-1 to TRBJ2-1; D gene unclear. TRBV23-1 is designated an ORF whose function remains uncertain. V was trimmed by 11 bases and J by 3 bases, leaving 17 bases between them. The CDR3 is 14 residues long. Written as DNA, the CDR3 is TGCGCCCGCACTCCGGGCTCCCGCTACAATGAGCAGTTCTTC. Residues: CARTPGSRYNEQFF.

This clone was picked up one time. In the same sample, other DNA sequences code for this CDR3. The J gene is TRBJ1-1, the V gene TRBV11-2; no firm D call. V was shortened by 1 base and J by 2 bases, with 5 bases between the two germline ends. CDR3 length equals 13 residues. The germline gives CDR1 SGHAT, CDR2 FQNNGV. The CDR3 reads CASSLGLNTEAFF. The CDR3, as DNA: TGTGCCAGCAGCTTAGGGTTAAACACTGAAGCTTTCTTT.